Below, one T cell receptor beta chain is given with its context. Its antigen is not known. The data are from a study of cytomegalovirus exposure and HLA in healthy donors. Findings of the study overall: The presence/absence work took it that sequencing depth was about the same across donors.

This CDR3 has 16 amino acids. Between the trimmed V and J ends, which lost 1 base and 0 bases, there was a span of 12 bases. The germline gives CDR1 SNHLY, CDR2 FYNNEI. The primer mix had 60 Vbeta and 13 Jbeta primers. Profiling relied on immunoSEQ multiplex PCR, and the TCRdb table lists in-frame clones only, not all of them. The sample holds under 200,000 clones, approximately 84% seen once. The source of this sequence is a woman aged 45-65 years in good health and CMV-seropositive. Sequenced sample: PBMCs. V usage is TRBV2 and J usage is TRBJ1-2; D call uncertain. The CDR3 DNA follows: TGTGCCAGCAGTGAAGGGGGAGCAGGCGCTAACTATGGCTACACCTTC. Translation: CASSEGGAGANYGYTF.